This T cell receptor (beta chain) was profiled in a study of shared clonotypes between healthy human individuals. On the study more broadly: The donor group consisted of a couple of women and a few men, aged 18 to 49.

The CDR3 extends over 13 amino acids. Germline V CDR1 and CDR2: SGHAT, FQNNGV. The ends were cut back, 4 bases at V and 5 bases at J, with 8 bases in the middle. Produced via immunoSEQ multiplex PCR; TCRdb's table is partial and in-frame only. The sample consists of around 500,000 clones, approximately 84% of them appearing once. The donor cohort consisted entirely of Caucasian adults residing in Nashville, Tennessee. The chain links TRBV11-2 to TRBJ2-2; D gene unclear. Sample: PBMCs. This receptor was taken from a woman between 35 and 50 years old in good health. Some clones in this sample may be carry-over from other donors' samples. Here the CDR3 reads CASSSYGTGELFF. CDR3 nucleotides: TGTGCCAGCAGCTCCTACGGGACCGGGGAGCTGTTTTTT.